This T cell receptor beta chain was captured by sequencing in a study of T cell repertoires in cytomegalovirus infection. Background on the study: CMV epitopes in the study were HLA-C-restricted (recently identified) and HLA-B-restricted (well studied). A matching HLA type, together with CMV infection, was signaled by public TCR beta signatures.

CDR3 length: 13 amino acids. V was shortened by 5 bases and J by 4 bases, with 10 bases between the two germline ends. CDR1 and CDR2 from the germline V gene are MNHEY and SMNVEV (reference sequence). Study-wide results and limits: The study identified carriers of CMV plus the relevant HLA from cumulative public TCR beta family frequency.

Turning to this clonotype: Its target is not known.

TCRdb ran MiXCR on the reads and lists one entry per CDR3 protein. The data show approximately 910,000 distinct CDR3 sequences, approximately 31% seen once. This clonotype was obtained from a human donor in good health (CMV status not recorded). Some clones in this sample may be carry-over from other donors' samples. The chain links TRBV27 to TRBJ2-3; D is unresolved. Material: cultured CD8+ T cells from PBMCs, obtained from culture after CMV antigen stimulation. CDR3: CASSLVRSDTQYF. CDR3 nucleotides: TGTGCCAGCAGTCTAGTGAGGTCAGATACGCAGTATTTT.